The rows below give T cell receptor beta chains drawn from one sample of a study of CD8 T cells in Susac syndrome. MiXCR was run by TCRdb on the immunoSEQ multiplex PCR reads, yielding one entry per CDR3 protein. Found here are some 190,000 distinct CDR3 sequences, approximately 94% of them singletons; the top ten hold about 0.14%. Sequenced material: CD4+ T cells from PBMCs. The source is a human donor with Susac syndrome. The CDR3 runs from the conserved cysteine through the conserved F or W. The D gene is left open where the match is weak. Some rows mark clone size as missing; the rest say once, few, many or name a class of expanded clone.

TRBV24-1,TRBJ1-4,NA,NA,CATSPHARGANEKLFF,TGTGCCACCAGTCCTCATGCAAGGGGAGCTAATGAAAAACTGTTTTTT
TRBV6-1,TRBJ2-7,TRBD2,NA,CASRESGSYEQYF,TGTGCCAGCAGGGAGAGCGGGAGCTACGAGCAGTACTTC
TRBV20-1,TRBJ2-7,TRBD2,NA,CSATVSGVELYEQYF,TGCAGTGCTACAGTTAGCGGGGTCGAACTCTACGAGCAGTACTTC
TRBV5-4,TRBJ1-1,TRBD1,NA,CASSLTGGYAEAFF,TGTGCCAGCAGCTTGACAGGGGGCTATGCTGAAGCTTTCTTT
TRBV29-1,TRBJ2-3,NA,NA,CSVLSTDTQYF,TGCAGCGTGCTTAGCACAGATACGCAGTATTTT
TRBV4-3,TRBJ1-1,NA,NA,CASSQGTGMGGTEAFF,TGCGCCAGCAGCCAAGGGACGGGGATGGGGGGCACTGAAGCTTTCTTT
TRBV20-1,TRBJ2-1,NA,NA,CSAREGTESYNEQFF,TGCAGTGCTAGAGAGGGCACCGAATCCTACAATGAGCAGTTCTTC
TRBV9,TRBJ2-5,NA,NA,CASSVSRVGETQYF,TGTGCCAGCAGCGTATCCAGGGTTGGGGAGACCCAGTACTTC
TRBV27,TRBJ2-5,TRBD1,NA,CASSWTGGIEETQYF,TGTGCCAGCAGTTGGACAGGGGGCATAGAAGAGACCCAGTACTTC
TRBV30,TRBJ1-5,NA,NA,CAWSALSNQPQHF,TGTGCCTGGAGTGCCCTTAGCAATCAGCCCCAGCATTTT
TRBV28,TRBJ1-2,TRBD1,NA,CASKPGTGDYGYTF,TGTGCCAGCAAGCCGGGGACAGGGGACTATGGCTACACCTTC
TRBV5-4,TRBJ2-1,TRBD2,NA,CASSLGVSGGVEQFF,TGTGCCAGCAGCTTGGGAGTTAGCGGGGGGGTTGAGCAGTTCTTC
TRBV25-1,TRBJ2-3,TRBD2,NA,CASSGLAGAYTDTQYF,TGTGCCAGCAGTGGACTAGCGGGGGCCTACACAGATACGCAGTATTTT
TRBV9,TRBJ1-1,NA,NA,CASSKSEGGFADAEAFF,TGTGCCAGCAGCAAAAGTGAAGGTGGATTTGCCGACGCTGAAGCTTTCTTT
TRBV5-1,TRBJ1-1,NA,NA,CASSLGPGGQPNTEAFF,TGCGCCAGCAGCTTGGGACCTGGCGGGCAGCCGAACACTGAAGCTTTCTTT
TRBV4-2,TRBJ1-4,TRBD1,NA,CASSQEAGGSTNEKLFF,TGTGCCAGCAGCCAAGAGGCAGGGGGCTCGACTAATGAAAAACTGTTTTTT
TRBV29-1,TRBJ1-4,NA,once,CSYLSRGSEKLFF,TGCAGCTATCTAAGTAGGGGGTCGGAGAAACTGTTTTTT
TRBV5-1,TRBJ1-2,TRBD1,NA,CASSFGTGRYGYTF,TGCGCCAGCAGCTTTGGGACAGGGCGCTATGGCTACACCTTC
TRBV5-5,TRBJ2-5,NA,NA,CASSSGRTQETQYF,TGTGCCAGCAGCTCCGGACGGACTCAAGAGACCCAGTACTTC
TRBV5-4,TRBJ1-2,NA,few,CASSLGGDGYTF,TGTGCCAGCAGCTTGGGAGGGGATGGCTACACCTTC
TRBV5-4,TRBJ2-1,NA,NA,CASSLGGSTYNEQFF,TGTGCCAGCAGCTTGGGGGGGTCTACCTACAATGAGCAGTTCTTC
TRBV11-2,TRBJ1-4,NA,NA,CASSFATLGEKLFF,TGTGCCAGCAGCTTCGCCACCCTGGGCGAAAAACTGTTTTTT
TRBV4-2,TRBJ1-5,NA,NA,CASSQDSSQPQHF,TGTGCCAGCAGCCAAGACTCAAGTCAGCCCCAGCATTTT
TRBV20-1,TRBJ1-1,NA,NA,CSAGSDWQNTEAFF,TGCAGTGCTGGGTCTGATTGGCAGAACACTGAAGCTTTCTTT
TRBV3-1,TRBJ2-1,TRBD2,NA,CASSQDRSSGGYNEQFF,TGTGCCAGCAGCCAAGACCGCTCTAGCGGGGGGTACAATGAGCAGTTCTTC
TRBV28,TRBJ2-1,TRBD1,NA,CASRTRTGGYNEQFF,TGTGCCAGCAGAACCAGGACAGGGGGATACAATGAGCAGTTCTTC
TRBV18,TRBJ2-5,NA,NA,CASSPLRARETQYF,TGTGCCAGCTCACCACTGAGGGCCCGCGAGACCCAGTACTTC
TRBV6-2/TRBV6-3,TRBJ2-5,TRBD1,NA,CACSGDRQETQYF,TGTGCCTGCTCCGGGGACAGGCAAGAGACCCAGTACTTC
TRBV2,TRBJ1-2,TRBD1,NA,CASRGQGNTF,TGTGCCAGCAGGGGACAGGGAAACACCTTC
TRBV4-3,TRBJ1-2,NA,NA,CASSQDGFAPTGYTF,TGCGCCAGCAGCCAAGATGGGTTCGCCCCTACTGGCTACACCTTC
TRBV6-6,TRBJ1-6,NA,NA,CASSYSDKGSPLHF,TGTGCCAGCAGTTACTCGGATAAGGGCTCACCCCTCCACTTT
TRBV14,TRBJ2-1,NA,NA,CASSRGIRDTSYNEQFF,TGTGCCAGCAGCCGGGGGATCCGGGACACCTCTTACAATGAGCAGTTCTTC
TRBV20-1,TRBJ2-7,TRBD2,NA,CSASSGTSGVGSYEQYF,TGCAGTGCTAGTTCGGGGACTAGCGGGGTGGGCTCCTACGAGCAGTACTTC
TRBV3-1,TRBJ1-1,NA,NA,CASSLTDSGGNTEAFF,TGTGCCAGCAGCCTAACGGATAGCGGAGGAAACACTGAAGCTTTCTTT
TRBV7-9,TRBJ2-7,NA,NA,CASSATGTSTEQYF,TGTGCCAGCAGTGCCACCGGGACTTCTACCGAGCAGTACTTC
TRBV5-1,TRBJ2-7,TRBD2,NA,CASSRGPGTSGGTSYEQYF,TGCGCCAGCAGCCGGGGCCCAGGGACTAGCGGGGGAACCTCCTACGAGCAGTACTTC
TRBV5-1,TRBJ2-5,NA,NA,CASSAGTETQYF,TGCGCCAGCAGCGCCGGGACAGAGACCCAGTACTTC
TRBV30,TRBJ2-1,NA,few,CAWSGGPNNEQFF,TGTGCCTGGAGTGGGGGACCTAACAATGAGCAGTTCTTC